The 31 T cell receptor beta chains below were found in one sample sequenced in a study of cytomegalovirus exposure and HLA in healthy donors (dated by TCRdb to between 2016 and 2019). Libraries were prepared through the immunoSEQ multiplex PCR assay. TCRdb re-hosts the immuneACCESS table, in-frame sequences only. Its copies lack some clones; in the studies checked, an unresolved V gene accounts for under half of them, and the cause for the rest is not known. The sample includes about 130,000 clones, with roughly 95% observed a single time. The ten largest clones capture about 1.7% of the sample. Sequencing was done on a sample of PBMCs. The receptor source for this set is a man between 18 and 29 years old in good health and CMV-seronegative.

The chain combines TRBV27 with TRBJ2-1; the match to TRBD2 covers 11 bases. The CDR3 covers 17 residues. The V and J ends lost 5 bases and 3 bases, in that order; junction bases with no gene match: 9. Germline values: CDR1 MNHEY, CDR2 SMNVEV (reference sequence). CDR3 sequence (DNA): TGTGCCAGCAGTCCATTACCGGGACTAGCGGTCTACAATGAGCAGTTCTTC. It yields the protein CASSPLPGLAVYNEQFF.

This clone appeared a few times. The V and J genes are TRBV4-3 and TRBJ2-7; D perhaps matches TRBD2 (5 bases). The germline V gene has CDR1 LGHNA and CDR2 YSLEER. Trimming pared 0 bases from V and 0 bases from J, leaving 12 bases between. The CDR3 is made up of 16 amino acids. The CDR3 DNA sequence: TGCGCCAGCAGCCAAGATTCGACGGGGAGCTCCTACGAGCAGTACTTC. It is translated as CASSQDSTGSSYEQYF.

The genes are TRBV19 and TRBJ1-5, with 9 positions matching TRBD1. The CDR3 loop spans 16 amino acids. V gave up 3 bases and J gave up 3 bases; unmatched junction bases: 6. Germline V CDR1 and CDR2: LNHDA, SQIVND (reference sequence). The DNA for the CDR3 is TGTGCCAGTAGTATCTTTAGGACAGGGGACAATCAGCCCCAGCATTTT. Residues: CASSIFRTGDNQPQHF.

The V and J genes are TRBV4-3 and TRBJ2-1; 7 bases align to TRBD2. This CDR3 region has 17 residues. Germline V lookup: CDR1 LGHNA, CDR2 YSLEER. The J segment lost 0 bases and the V segment lost 3 bases, leaving 8 bases of the junction unmatched. This CDR3 is CASSHYASGSSYNEQFF. The CDR3, as DNA: TGCGCCAGCAGCCATTATGCTAGCGGCAGCTCCTACAATGAGCAGTTCTTC.

The chain carries TRBV13 and TRBJ2-7; 9 bases are shared with TRBD2. Germline V gene sequence: CDR1 PRHDT, CDR2 FYEKMQ (reference sequence). The J segment lost 3 bases and the V segment lost 4 bases, leaving 10 bases of the junction unmatched. The CDR3 covers 16 residues. This CDR3 reads CASSYTGSGRGYEQYF. The CDR3 nucleotides read TGTGCCAGCAGCTATACGGGTAGCGGGAGAGGCTACGAGCAGTACTTC.

The chain uses TRBV5-1 and TRBJ1-4; 8 nucleotides agree with TRBD1. There are 15 residues in the CDR3. With 5 bases clipped from V and 8 bases from J, the junction kept 11 bases outside the gene matches. Germline CDR1 and CDR2: SGHRS and YFSETQ. The CDR3 DNA is TGCGCCAGCAGTCGACAGGGGATTAAGGAGGAAAAACTGTTTTTT. Translation: CASSRQGIKEEKLFF. Full variable domain (rest looked up from reference TRBV5-1 and TRBJ1-4): KAGVTQTPRYLIKTRGQQVTLSCSPISGHRSVSWYQQTPGQGLQFLFEYFSETQRNKGNFPGRFSGRQFSNSRSEMNVSTLELGDSALYLCASSRQGIKEEKLFFGSGTQLSVL.

The V call is TRBV30, the J call TRBJ2-5; possible D gene TRBD2, 6 bases. Between the trimmed V and J ends, which lost 1 base and 1 base, there was a span of 13 bases. This CDR3 contains 15 residues. The germline V gene has CDR1 GTSNPN and CDR2 SVGIG (reference sequence). The CDR3, as DNA: TGTGCCTGGAGTGAGGGACTCACACCCCAAGAGACCCAGTACTTC. It encodes CAWSEGLTPQETQYF.

The chain carries TRBV5-1 and TRBJ1-3; D is perhaps TRBD1 (5 bases). V lost 3 bases to trimming and J lost 2 bases, with 24 bases between them. Germline V gives CDR1 SGHRS, CDR2 YFSETQ. The CDR3 extends over 19 amino acids. CDR3 bases: TGCGCCAGCAGCTCCTCCGGGACTGAACTCTCCAGGCCTGGAAACACCATATATTTT. It translates to CASSSSGTELSRPGNTIYF.

V and J are TRBV29-1 and TRBJ1-1; 9 positions agree with TRBD1. This CDR3 region has 14 residues. Trimming cost V 5 bases and J 3 bases; bases outside gene matches: 7. Germline V gene data show CDR1 as SQVTM and CDR2 as ANQGSEA. CDR3 loop: CSVPGQGEYTEAFF. DNA of the CDR3: TGCAGCGTTCCGGGACAGGGAGAGTACACTGAAGCTTTCTTT.

The rearrangement joins TRBV28 to TRBJ1-5, with D perhaps TRBD1 (5 bases). CDR1 and CDR2 from the germline V gene are MDHEN and SYDVKM. V gave up 2 bases and J gave up 7 bases, with 12 bases separating them. CDR3 size: 14 residues. CDR3 region: CASSLAGPLQPQHF. The CDR3 coding sequence is TGTGCCAGCAGTTTAGCAGGGCCGCTCCAGCCCCAGCATTTT.

V is TRBV6-5 and J is TRBJ2-2, with 7 positions matching TRBD2. This CDR3 comprises 15 residues. V lost 6 bases, J lost 7 bases, and 11 bases stayed unmatched. CDR1 MNHEY and CDR2 SVGAGI come from the germline V gene. CDR3 in amino acids: CASSRLPGGGGELFF. CDR3 bases: TGTGCCAGCAGCCGACTCCCGGGGGGAGGCGGGGAGCTGTTTTTT.

This chain uses TRBV4-3 with TRBJ2-1; 9 bases are shared with TRBD2. The trim removed 3 bases at V and 4 bases at J, leaving 13 bases unmatched. Germline-derived CDR1 and CDR2 are LGHNA and YSLEER. CDR3 length: 18 residues. The CDR3 coding sequence is TGCGCCAGCAGCCACCGGGGGCGGGCGGGACTAGCATACAATGAGCAGTTCTTC. Its protein is CASSHRGRAGLAYNEQFF.

The CDR3 DNA is TGTGCCAGCAGCCAAGGGGCCTCCTCTGGAAACACCATATATTTT. Its protein is CASSQGASSGNTIYF. The chain uses TRBV6-5 and TRBJ1-3, with D tentatively TRBD1 (5 bases). Germline lookup yields CDR1 MNHEY and CDR2 SVGAGI. Deletions cut 6 bases from V and 0 bases from J, with 12 bases between. This CDR3 region has 15 residues.

The V and J genes are TRBV18 and TRBJ1-1; D remains ambiguous. This CDR3 region has 13 residues. Germline CDR1 and CDR2: KGHSH and LQKENI. Trimming left V 3 bases short and J 4 bases short, with 9 bases between. The CDR3, as DNA: TGTGCCAGCTCACCTGGTCGAGGCACTGAAGCTTTCTTT. Translating it yields CASSPGRGTEAFF.

The rearrangement links TRBV11-3 to TRBJ2-7, with 7 bases identical to TRBD1. Per the germline V gene, CDR1 is SGHNT and CDR2 is YENEEA. With 1 base clipped from V and 4 bases from J, the junction kept 4 bases outside the gene matches. This CDR3 comprises 14 residues. CDR3 coding DNA: TGTGCCAGCAGCTTAGGACAGGGTTGGTACGAGCAGTACTTC. Translated: CASSLGQGWYEQYF.

The chain employs TRBV18 and TRBJ2-5, with D maybe TRBD2 (5 bases). The V end was cut by 1 base, the J end by 1 base, with 10 bases between. This CDR3 has 15 amino acids. Germline V gene data show CDR1 as KGHSH and CDR2 as LQKENI. As DNA, the CDR3 is TGTGCCAGCTCACCACGGGAGTCACTCCAAGAGACCCAGTACTTC. This sequence encodes CASSPRESLQETQYF.

The chain recombines TRBV4-1 with TRBJ1-1; TRBD1 matches at 8 bases. CDR1 is MGHRA, CDR2 YSYEKL, per germline. The CDR3 extends over 15 amino acids. V gave up 4 bases and J gave up 1 base; unmatched junction bases: 5. This chain's CDR3 is CASSLIQGGNTEAFF. The CDR3 nucleotides read TGCGCCAGCAGCCTTATACAGGGGGGGAACACTGAAGCTTTCTTT.

This chain links TRBV5-1 with TRBJ2-2, with D possibly being TRBD1 (6 bases). In germline, CDR1 is SGHRS, CDR2 YFSETQ. V was cut by 1 base and J by 3 bases, with 10 bases left in between. CDR3 length: 15 amino acids. The CDR3 region is CASSLTAGDTGELFF. The DNA for the CDR3 is TGCGCCAGCAGCTTGACGGCAGGGGACACCGGGGAGCTGTTTTTT.

The chain employs TRBV27 and TRBJ2-7, with D unresolved. In germline, CDR1 is MNHEY, CDR2 SMNVEV (reference sequence). V dropped 5 bases and J dropped 7 bases, with 24 bases sitting between them. The CDR3 length is 16 residues. The CDR3 loop reads CASSHSSGSLGREQYF. CDR3 DNA sequence: TGTGCCAGCAGTCATTCCTCTGGCAGTCTAGGTCGGGAGCAGTACTTC.

The chain joins TRBV28 to TRBJ2-7; D ambiguous. V was cut by 2 bases and J by 6 bases, with 17 bases left in between. This CDR3 is 15 amino acids long. CDR1 and CDR2 (germline): MDHEN, SYDVKM. This CDR3 is CASSLGGSQAAEQYF. DNA for the CDR3: TGTGCCAGCAGTTTAGGTGGCTCCCAGGCTGCCGAGCAGTACTTC.

This clone appeared once. V gene TRBV18 combines with J gene TRBJ2-2, with D maybe TRBD1 (5 bases). The CDR3 spans 12 residues. CDR1 is KGHSH, CDR2 LQKENI, per germline. V lost 2 bases, J lost 13 bases, and 11 bases lay in between. DNA for the CDR3: TGTGCCAGCTCACCAAATCAGGGCAGGCTGTTTTTT. This encodes CASSPNQGRLFF.

This chain uses TRBV7-2 with TRBJ2-7; 10 bases are a match to TRBD1. This CDR3 has 14 amino acids. Germline CDR1 is SGHTA and CDR2 is FQGNSA. V shed 5 bases and J 3 bases; nucleotides not matched to a gene: 4. The CDR3 spells CASSAGTGVYEQYF. CDR3 in DNA: TGTGCCAGCAGCGCCGGGACAGGGGTCTACGAGCAGTACTTC.

The rearrangement joins TRBV7-9 to TRBJ2-6; D is unresolved. The CDR3 sequence is 16 residues long. The V and J ends lost 0 bases and 0 bases respectively, with 6 bases between them. In germline, CDR1 is SEHNR, CDR2 FQNEAQ (reference sequence). The CDR3 loop reads CASSLAGYSGANVLTF. The CDR3 bases are TGTGCCAGCAGCTTAGCGGGCTACTCTGGGGCCAACGTCCTGACTTTC.

The rearrangement uses TRBV9 and TRBJ2-1; possible D gene TRBD2, 6 bases. V lost 1 base to trimming and J lost 3 bases, with 11 bases between them. Germline V gene lookup returns CDR1 SGDLS and CDR2 YYNGEE. The CDR3 length is 15 residues. CDR3: CASSVLVADYNEQFF. The DNA for the CDR3 is TGTGCCAGCAGCGTATTGGTAGCGGACTACAATGAGCAGTTCTTC.

J is TRBJ2-7 and V is TRBV7-6; tentatively, D is TRBD1 (6 bases). This CDR3 comprises 13 residues. Germline V gene sequence: CDR1 SGHVS, CDR2 FNYEAQ. Deletions cut 1 base from V and 3 bases from J, with 7 bases between. CDR3 nucleotides: TGTGCCAGCAGCTTAGGACAGGTCTACGAGCAGTACTTC. Protein product: CASSLGQVYEQYF. Complete variable domain (other parts from reference TRBV7-6 and TRBJ2-7): GAGVSQSPRYKVTKRGQDVALRCDPISGHVSLYWYRQALGQGPEFLTYFNYEAQQDKSGLPNDRFSAERPEGSISTLTIQRTEQRDSAMYRCASSLGQVYEQYFGPGTRLTVT.

The V call is TRBV10-2, the J call TRBJ1-1; D remains unclear. This CDR3 spans 12 amino acids. V was clipped by 2 bases and J by 5 bases, with 6 bases between them. In germline, CDR1 is WSHSY, CDR2 SAAADI. The CDR3 DNA is TGCGCCAGCAGTGAGGGAGGGACTGAAGCTTTCTTT. This translates into CASSEGGTEAFF.

The V and J genes are TRBV12-2 and TRBJ2-2; the DNA was not compared with TRBD2, the D call given in the table. TRBV12-2 is a pseudogene locus. CDR3 length: 14 residues. For the CDR3, the DNA is TGTGCAAGTCGGGGGAGGGCGAACACCGGGGAGCTGTTTTTT. Translated, it gives CASRGRANTGELFF.

This rearrangement joins TRBV7-3 to TRBJ2-6; D gene uncertain. The CDR3 runs 15 residues. The germline CDR1 and CDR2 sequences are SGHTA and FQGTGA. The V and J ends lost 2 bases and 0 bases respectively, with 5 bases between them. In DNA, the CDR3 is TGTGCCAGCAGCTTAGTGTACTCTGGGGCCAACGTCCTGACTTTC. Encoded protein: CASSLVYSGANVLTF.

The J gene is TRBJ1-5, the V gene TRBV19; D ambiguous. Germline-derived CDR1 and CDR2 are LNHDA and SQIVND (reference sequence). The CDR3 sequence is 16 residues long. The V and J ends lost 1 base and 11 bases respectively, with 21 bases between them. CDR3 sequence: CASSIVLAAPVSAQHF. DNA of the CDR3: TGTGCCAGTAGTATAGTGTTGGCGGCCCCTGTATCAGCCCAGCATTTT.

The chain uses TRBV7-9 and TRBJ2-3, with TRBD2 matching 7 bases. Germline loops: CDR1 SEHNR, CDR2 FQNEAQ (reference sequence). The CDR3 length is 15 residues. V lost 1 base to trimming and J lost 4 bases; unmatched junction nucleotides: 5. This chain's CDR3 is CASSLGAGASDTQYF. CDR3 DNA sequence: TGTGCCAGCAGCTTAGGGGCGGGAGCCTCAGATACGCAGTATTTT.

The chain carries TRBV28 and TRBJ2-1; D possibly corresponds to TRBD2 (7 bases). In germline, CDR1 is MDHEN, CDR2 SYDVKM. The CDR3 consists of 17 residues. The ends were cut back, 6 bases at V and 7 bases at J, with 25 bases in the middle. This chain's CDR3 is CASSHPVGAGVGNEQFF. The CDR3 coding sequence is TGTGCCAGCAGCCACCCGGTGGGGGCGGGAGTCGGGAATGAGCAGTTCTTC.